This T cell receptor beta chain was obtained from a study of tumor-infiltrating lymphocytes in primary liver carcinoma (dated by TCRdb to about 2017). Context from the whole study: Surgical resection was performed in China between November 2015 and early 2016 on about 5 patients with histopathologically diagnosed primary liver carcinoma. TCRbeta repertoire sequencing, expression microarrays and whole-exome sequencing were combined in the study across five regions of each liver tumor, with adjacent normal tissue and blood also included. Each sample produced about 3.5 to 8 million productive TCRbeta reads, and read depth showed no significant difference between tissue types. Of the five patients (three men and two women, aged 30 to 69 years), four had hepatocellular carcinoma and one had combined HCC and intrahepatic cholangiocarcinoma. The five patients had tumors staged T1-T3 N0M0, with maximum diameters ranging from about 4.2 to 11 cm. A total of roughly 35 specimens from 5 patients, comprising approximately 25 tumor regions, 5 adjacent noncancerous liver tissues and 5 peripheral blood samples, were covered by TCRbeta repertoire sequencing. High reproducibility was observed for the technical replicate repertoires, with mean shared-clone rates approximately 0.9 and correlation coefficients above 0.95.

RNA from unsorted whole blood was extracted with TRIzol reagent, and germline DNA was obtained with the DNeasy Blood & Tissue kit. At the time of sampling, the patients were treatment-naive and had chronic HBV infection. Before surgery, roughly 4.2 milliliters of peripheral blood were drawn into K2EDTA tubes. TCRbeta-specific cDNA was reverse-transcribed from around 500 ng total RNA using a constant-region primer and ProtoScript II reverse transcriptase. The TCRbeta libraries were prepared through three rounds of nested multiplex PCR following a slightly modified ARM-PCR procedure. Sample barcodes and Illumina adapters were added in a final 25-cycle PCR with Deep VentR polymerase. Before sequencing, amplicons of 200-500 bp were purified from gel using a QIAquick gel extraction kit. An Illumina HiSeq 2500 was used to sequence the TCRbeta amplicons with 250-bp paired-end reads. In the authors' own workflow: Reads were quality-trimmed with Trimmomatic v0.33, and paired reads were merged with FLASH v1.2.11 to recover full CDR3 sequences. V, D and J germline segments were assigned to the rearranged TCRbeta sequences by MiGEC v1.2.1b. Clonotype statistics and Shannon-Wiener diversity indices were computed with VDJtools v1.0.0. To cut down on sampling bias, every analysis after diversity analysis relied on just the 250 most abundant clonotypes from each sample. TCRdb cleaned the public reads at Q25 with fastp, built clones with MiXCR and kept in-frame beta chains. A single entry per CDR3 protein holds the most common genes and DNA from its merged rows. In this record, the V and J calls reflect TCRdb's handling and not the investigators' own analysis. The table for this sample lists 300,000 to 400,000 distinct CDR3 sequences; roughly 61% of them were counted only once. The top ten constitute roughly 6.5% of the sample.

The sample holds many counts of this clonotype. What antigen it recognizes has not been identified. It has no much larger one-base neighbor in the sample; base qualities were not kept. The research as a whole found: Only a few patients were included in the study, and the authors note that the findings should be validated in a larger study. Consistent with antigen-driven expansion, pairs of tumor regions showed higher repertoire overlap (mean about 35%) than either tumor-adjacent pairs (around 17%) or tumor-blood pairs (around 14%). Because only the TCR beta chain was sequenced and unpaired alpha chains were not captured, true repertoire diversity is likely underestimated. Comparison of CD4+ and CD8+ T cell repertoires was precluded by the use of bulk unsorted samples. Compared with blood, tumors had a significantly larger share of the repertoire taken up by the top 250 clones (p = 0.039).

The sample comprised peripheral blood. The origin of this receptor is a man aged 35-49 years with primary liver carcinoma and hepatitis B virus infection.

The sequenced DNA is TGTGCCAGCAGTTTAGTGTGGAACACTGAAGCTTTCTTT. Its amino acids are CASSLVWNTEAFF. The V gene is TRBV6-5 and the J gene is TRBJ1-1; no D gene can be assigned with confidence. The CDR3 starts with the cysteine, ends with the phenylalanine, and has 13 residues. Only the CDR3 DNA is retained, 39 bases long and in frame from the first base. Taken from the germline V gene, the CDR1 and CDR2 loops are MNHEY and SVGAGI. The trim is 4 bases for V and 1 base for J, with a gap of 7 bases between the germline ends.